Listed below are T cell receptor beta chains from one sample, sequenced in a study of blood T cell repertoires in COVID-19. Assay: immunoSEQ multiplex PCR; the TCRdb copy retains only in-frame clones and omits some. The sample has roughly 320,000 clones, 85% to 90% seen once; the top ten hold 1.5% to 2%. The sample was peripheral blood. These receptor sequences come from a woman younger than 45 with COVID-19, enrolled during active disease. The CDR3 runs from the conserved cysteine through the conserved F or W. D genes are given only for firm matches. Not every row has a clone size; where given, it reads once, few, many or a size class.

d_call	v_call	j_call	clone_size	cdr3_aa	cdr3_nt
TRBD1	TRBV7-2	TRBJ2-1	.	CASSLGPKGQGAGEQFF	TGTGCCAGCAGCTTAGGCCCCAAGGGACAGGGGGCAGGGGAGCAGTTCTTC
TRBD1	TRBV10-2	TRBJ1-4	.	CASSETGGGEKLFF	TGCGCCAGCAGTGAGACAGGGGGAGGTGAAAAACTGTTTTTT
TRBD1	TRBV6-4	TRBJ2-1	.	CASSDSTGGYNEQFF	TGTGCCAGCAGTGACTCGACAGGGGGCTACAATGAGCAGTTCTTC
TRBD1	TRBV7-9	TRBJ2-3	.	CASRPRDRGTDTQYF	TGTGCCAGCAGACCTCGGGACAGGGGAACAGATACGCAGTATTTT
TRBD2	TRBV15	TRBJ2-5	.	CATSRGVLAGNLQETQYF	TGTGCCACCAGCAGGGGGGTTTTAGCGGGAAATCTTCAAGAGACCCAGTACTTC
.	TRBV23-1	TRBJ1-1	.	CASRTTHEQPNTEAFF	TGCGCCAGCAGGACTACCCATGAGCAGCCGAACACTGAAGCTTTCTTT
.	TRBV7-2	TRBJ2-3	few	CASSPDYLSTDTQYF	TGTGCCAGCAGCCCAGACTACTTGAGCACAGATACGCAGTATTTT
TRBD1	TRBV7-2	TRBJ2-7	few	CASSPRTGGSYEQYF	TGTGCCAGCAGTCCCCGGACAGGGGGCTCCTACGAGCAGTACTTC
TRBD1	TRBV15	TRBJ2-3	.	CATSGQTGTRADTQYF	TGTGCCACCAGCGGCCAGACAGGGACCCGTGCAGATACGCAGTATTTT
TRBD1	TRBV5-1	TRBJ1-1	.	CASSSTGPPYTEAFF	TGCGCCAGCAGCTCGACAGGGCCCCCGTACACTGAAGCTTTCTTT
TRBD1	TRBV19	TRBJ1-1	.	CASGQGSMNTEAFF	TGTGCCAGCGGACAGGGGTCGATGAACACTGAAGCTTTCTTT
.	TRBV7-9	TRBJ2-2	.	CASSPWAAPNTGELFF	TGTGCCAGCAGCCCTTGGGCAGCCCCGAACACCGGGGAGCTGTTTTTT
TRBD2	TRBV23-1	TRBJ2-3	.	CASRSGAPDTQYF	TGCGCCAGCAGAAGCGGGGCCCCAGATACGCAGTATTTT
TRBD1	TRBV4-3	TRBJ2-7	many	CASSHAGQGNRYEQYF	TGCGCCAGCAGCCATGCCGGACAGGGGAACAGGTACGAGCAGTACTTC
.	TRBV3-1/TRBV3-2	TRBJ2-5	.	CASKSLGARETQYF	TGTGCCAGCAAATCACTGGGGGCTCGAGAGACCCAGTACTTC
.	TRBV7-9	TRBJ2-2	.	CASSETGNTGELFF	TGTGCCAGCAGCGAGACAGGGAACACCGGGGAGCTGTTTTTT
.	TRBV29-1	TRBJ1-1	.	CSVQQNTEAFF	TGCAGCGTACAGCAGAACACTGAAGCTTTCTTT
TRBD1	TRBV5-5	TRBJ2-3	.	CASSFLGTGGATDTQYF	TGTGCCAGCAGCTTCTTGGGGACAGGGGGGGCCACAGATACGCAGTATTTT
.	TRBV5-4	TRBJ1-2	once	CASSLGNPPRGGYTF	TGTGCCAGCAGCTTGGGGAATCCTCCCCGCGGGGGCTACACCTTC
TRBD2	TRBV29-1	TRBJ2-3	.	CSVEDEGGSGGADTQYF	TGCAGCGTTGAAGATGAAGGAGGTAGCGGGGGGGCAGATACGCAGTATTTT
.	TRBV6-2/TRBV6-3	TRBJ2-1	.	CASSSQNYNEQFF	TGTGCCAGCAGTTCCCAAAATTACAATGAGCAGTTCTTC
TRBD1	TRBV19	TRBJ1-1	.	CASSRTGRTEAFF	TGTGCCAGTAGTAGGACAGGGCGGACTGAAGCTTTCTTT
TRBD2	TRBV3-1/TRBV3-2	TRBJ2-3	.	CASSFGLGSTDTQYF	TGTGCCAGCAGCTTTGGACTAGGGAGCACAGATACGCAGTATTTT
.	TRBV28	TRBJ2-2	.	CASSSRLATGELFF	TGTGCCAGCAGTTCGAGGTTGGCCACCGGGGAGCTGTTTTTT
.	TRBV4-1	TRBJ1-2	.	CASSQSDPGGYGYTF	TGCGCCAGCAGCCAATCAGACCCGGGGGGGTATGGCTACACCTTC
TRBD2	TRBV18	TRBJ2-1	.	CASSPRGSGGTLGAEQFF	TGTGCCAGCTCACCACGTGGGAGCGGGGGGACCCTAGGTGCTGAGCAGTTCTTC
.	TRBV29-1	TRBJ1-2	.	CSVPIRDYGYTF	TGCAGCGTCCCGATCCGGGACTATGGCTACACCTTC
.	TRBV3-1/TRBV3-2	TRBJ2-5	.	CASSQGRPGTQYF	TGTGCCAGCAGCCAAGGCAGACCGGGGACCCAGTACTTC
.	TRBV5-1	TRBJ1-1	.	CASSLVSRGTEAFF	TGCGCCAGCAGCTTGGTATCTCGGGGGACTGAAGCTTTCTTT
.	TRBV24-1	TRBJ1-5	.	CATGEGLNQPQHF	TGTGCCACCGGGGAGGGCCTCAATCAGCCCCAGCATTTT
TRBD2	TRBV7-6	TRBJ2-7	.	CASSHGGADEQYF	TGTGCCAGCAGCCACGGGGGGGCAGACGAGCAGTACTTC
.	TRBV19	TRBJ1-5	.	CASSIGRGGNQPQHF	TGTGCCAGTAGTATAGGGAGGGGAGGCAATCAGCCCCAGCATTTT
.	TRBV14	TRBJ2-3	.	CASSQEAGLVTDTQYF	TGTGCCAGCAGCCAAGAGGCGGGATTGGTTACAGATACGCAGTATTTT
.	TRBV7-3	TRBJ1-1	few	CASSLAGASTEAFF	TGTGCCAGCAGCTTAGCGGGGGCGAGCACTGAAGCTTTCTTT
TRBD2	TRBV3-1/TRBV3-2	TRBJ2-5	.	CASSQTKAGAYQETQYF	TGTGCCAGCAGCCAAACAAAAGCGGGGGCGTACCAAGAGACCCAGTACTTC
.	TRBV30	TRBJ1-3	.	CAWSATETGNTIYF	TGTGCCTGGAGCGCCACAGAGACTGGAAACACCATATATTTT
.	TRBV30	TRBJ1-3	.	CAWSAGFGNTIYF	TGTGCCTGGAGTGCGGGTTTCGGAAACACCATATATTTT
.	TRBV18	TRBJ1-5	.	CASSLGTQPQHF	TGTGCCAGCTCCCTAGGCACCCAGCCCCAGCATTTT
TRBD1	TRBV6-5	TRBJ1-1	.	CASNRRAGGLTEAFF	TGTGCCAGCAATCGCCGGGCAGGGGGCCTCACTGAAGCTTTCTTT
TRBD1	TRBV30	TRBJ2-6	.	CAWGQGGSGANVLTF	TGTGCCTGGGGACAGGGGGGCTCTGGGGCCAACGTCCTGACTTTC
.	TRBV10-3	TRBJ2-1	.	CAISEETSQSSYNEQFF	TGTGCCATCAGTGAGGAGACTAGTCAGAGCTCCTACAATGAGCAGTTCTTC
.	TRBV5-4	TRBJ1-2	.	CASSPRDSQGDYTF	TGTGCCAGCAGTCCTCGGGACTCCCAGGGCGACTACACCTTC
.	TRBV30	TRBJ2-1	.	CAWAGQSYNEQFF	TGTGCCTGGGCGGGACAGAGCTACAATGAGCAGTTCTTC
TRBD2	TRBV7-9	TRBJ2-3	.	CASSSIAGVSTDTQYF	TGTGCCAGCAGCTCGATAGCGGGGGTGAGCACAGATACGCAGTATTTT
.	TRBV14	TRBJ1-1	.	CASSQQMNTEAFF	TGTGCCAGCAGCCAGCAGATGAACACTGAAGCTTTCTTT
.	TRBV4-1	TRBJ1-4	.	CASSHWGGDVGTNEKLFF	TGCGCCAGCAGCCATTGGGGGGGGGACGTGGGAACTAATGAAAAACTGTTTTTT
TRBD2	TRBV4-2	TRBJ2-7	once	CASSQDTSGGSSFEQYF	TGTGCCAGCAGCCAAGATACTAGCGGGGGTTCTTCGTTCGAGCAGTACTTC
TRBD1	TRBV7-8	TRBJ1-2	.	CASSPRGQGGYGYTF	TGTGCCAGCAGCCCCCGTGGACAGGGGGGCTATGGCTACACCTTC
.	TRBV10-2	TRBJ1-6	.	CASRQGYNSPLHF	TGCGCCAGCAGGCAGGGATATAATTCACCCCTCCACTTT
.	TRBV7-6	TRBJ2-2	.	CASSLGSSSSTGELFF	TGTGCCAGCAGCTTAGGTTCGAGTAGCTCCACCGGGGAGCTGTTTTTT
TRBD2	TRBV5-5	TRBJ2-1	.	CASSPTSGAINEQFF	TGTGCCAGCAGCCCGACTAGCGGGGCCATCAATGAGCAGTTCTTC
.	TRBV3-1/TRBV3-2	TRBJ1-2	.	CASSRQSQNNYGYTF	TGTGCCAGCAGCCGCCAGTCCCAGAATAACTATGGCTACACCTTC
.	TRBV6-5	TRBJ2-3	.	CASSLRTAGTDTQYF	TGTGCCAGCAGTTTAAGGACAGCCGGCACAGATACGCAGTATTTT
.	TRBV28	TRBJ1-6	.	CASSLLSPERGDSPLHF	TGTGCCAGCAGTTTATTATCCCCCGAGCGGGGTGATTCACCCCTCCACTTT